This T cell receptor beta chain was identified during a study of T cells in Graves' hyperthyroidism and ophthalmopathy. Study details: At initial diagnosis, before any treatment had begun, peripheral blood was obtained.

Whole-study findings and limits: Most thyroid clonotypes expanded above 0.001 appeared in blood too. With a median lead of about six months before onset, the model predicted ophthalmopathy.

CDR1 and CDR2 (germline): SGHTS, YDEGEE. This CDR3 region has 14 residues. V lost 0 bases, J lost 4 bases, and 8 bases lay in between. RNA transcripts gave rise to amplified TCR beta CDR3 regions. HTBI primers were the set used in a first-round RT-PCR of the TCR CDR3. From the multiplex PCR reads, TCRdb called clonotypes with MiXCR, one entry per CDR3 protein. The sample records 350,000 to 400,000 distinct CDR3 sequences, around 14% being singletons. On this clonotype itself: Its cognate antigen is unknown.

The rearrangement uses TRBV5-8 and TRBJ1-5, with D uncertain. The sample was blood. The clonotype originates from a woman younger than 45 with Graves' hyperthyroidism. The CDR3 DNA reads TGTGCCAGCAGCTTGGGACACGCAAATCAGCCCCAGCATTTT. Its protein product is CASSLGHANQPQHF.